These T cell receptor beta chains were read from a single sample in a study of cytomegalovirus exposure and HLA in healthy donors. Assay used: immunoSEQ multiplex PCR; TCRdb lists only in-frame clones, some missing. The sample consists of 140,000 to 150,000 clones, 70% to 85% of them appearing once. Sequencing used PBMCs. These receptors originate from a woman aged 60-75 years in good health and CMV-seropositive. The CDR3 runs from the conserved cysteine through the conserved F or W. Each record gives: CDR3 length, V gene, CDR3 protein.

length: 15
V: TRBV6-5
CDR3: CASSSRQGKGYGYTF

length: 13
V: TRBV19
CDR3: CAGQDSYNYGYTF

length: 16
V: TRBV15
CDR3: CATSRPPGQGDEKLFF

length: 16
V: TRBV9
CDR3: CASSVSPDKSNEKLFF

length: 17
V: TRBV21-1
CDR3: CASSKGSPKQGREPQHF

length: 16
V: TRBV4-2
CDR3: CASSQGDSGRTGELFF

length: 14
V: TRBV19
CDR3: CASRRNRLTDTQYF

length: 13
V: TRBV4-1
CDR3: CASSQAQLRELFF

length: 16
V: TRBV15
CDR3: CATSMYPPRLLNTQYF

length: 20
V: TRBV4-3
CDR3: CASSRQAGLAAQTNTGELFF

length: 15
V: TRBV7-2
CDR3: CASSSPQGRGTEAFF

length: 16
V: TRBV11-2
CDR3: CASSPSGRAFTDTQYF

length: 15
V: TRBV19
CDR3: CASSIGRGYAGELFF

length: 13
V: TRBV7-2
CDR3: CASSLAQQETQYF

length: 15
V: TRBV28
CDR3: CASSLGGSNAYEQYF

length: 13
V: TRBV5-1
CDR3: CASSLLVSSGYTF

length: 15
V: TRBV28
CDR3: CASSITSGSYNEQFF

length: 16
V: TRBV5-1
CDR3: CASSLGLGSSYNEQFF

length: 15
V: TRBV10-3
CDR3: CAIADRGGNNQPQHF

length: 14
V: TRBV27
CDR3: CASSLWSGSYEQYF

length: 16
V: TRBV18
CDR3: CASSPPTGQGIDTQYF

length: 15
V: TRBV29-1
CDR3: CSVAALAGSRWEQYF

length: 15
V: TRBV25-1
CDR3: CASSEYRGSWTEAFF

length: 16
V: TRBV27
CDR3: CASSLSPDSSSYEQYF

length: 15
V: TRBV7-7
CDR3: CASSLGLAGVDEQFF

length: 14
V: TRBV6-1
CDR3: CAGQTGSSYNEQFF

length: 16
V: TRBV15
CDR3: CATSRGGWEESGELFF

length: 15
V: TRBV18
CDR3: CASSPGTGRLDEQYF

length: 15
V: TRBV11-3
CDR3: CASSRDRQNTGELFF

length: 14
V: TRBV5-1
CDR3: CASSLGQGIYEQYF

length: 16
V: TRBV6-5
CDR3: CASSYSTGTGMNEQYF

length: 13
V: TRBV7-9
CDR3: CASSLGGEETQYF

length: 16
V: TRBV7-6
CDR3: CASTISGQGIANEQFF

length: 14
V: TRBV29-1
CDR3: CSVLGTSGYNEQFF

length: 14
V: TRBV7-8
CDR3: CASRPGLANNEQFF

length: 15
V: TRBV7-6
CDR3: CASSPDAGKRNEQFF

length: 13
V: TRBV27
CDR3: CASRRTGLYGYTF

length: 15
V: TRBV6-5
CDR3: CASSYKAGITGELFF

length: 13
V: TRBV11-3
CDR3: CASSLGSQETQYF

length: 16
V: TRBV7-2
CDR3: CASSLVAGPRIYEQYF

length: 13
V: TRBV4-1
CDR3: CASSQDPNEKLFF

length: 13
V: TRBV27
CDR3: CASSYSAAYEQYF